The 27 T cell receptor beta chains presented below share a single source sample, sequenced in a study of blood T cell repertoires in COVID-19. Repertoires were generated with immunoSEQ multiplex PCR, while TCRdb's copy carries only in-frame clones and drops some. This repertoire shows roughly 110,000 clones, about 89% found once; its top ten account for 4.9%. Sequencing used peripheral blood. These receptors were taken from a man aged 35 to 55 with active or convalescent COVID-19.

The V and J genes are TRBV5-1 and TRBJ2-7; 10 positions agree with TRBD1. The length of the CDR3 is 14 residues. V was clipped by 4 bases and J by 4 bases; unmatched bases: 5. Germline loops: CDR1 SGHRS, CDR2 YFSETQ. The CDR3 reads CASSHGDRGYEQYF. CDR3 in DNA: TGCGCCAGCAGCCACGGGGACAGGGGATACGAGCAGTACTTC.

The chain has TRBV11-2 and TRBJ2-5; 7 positions agree with TRBD1. Trimming cost V 6 bases and J 1 base; bases outside gene matches: 8. CDR1 and CDR2 (germline): SGHAT, FQNNGV. The CDR3 extends over 15 amino acids. The CDR3 sequence: CASRKMGQTQETQYF. DNA of the CDR3: TGTGCCAGCAGGAAAATGGGACAGACCCAAGAGACCCAGTACTTC.

J is TRBJ2-5 and V is TRBV7-9, with a weak D call TRBD2 (5 bases). Germline V gene data show CDR1 as SEHNR and CDR2 as FQNEAQ (reference sequence). There are 15 residues in the CDR3. V was trimmed by 0 bases and J by 5 bases, leaving 13 bases between them. This chain's CDR3 is CASSLAASRGETQYF. The CDR3 region has the DNA TGTGCCAGCAGCTTAGCCGCTAGCCGGGGTGAGACCCAGTACTTC.

The chain couples TRBV5-1 to TRBJ1-3, with 7 bases fitting TRBD1. Germline V gene lookup returns CDR1 SGHRS and CDR2 YFSETQ. The V and J ends lost 5 bases and 0 bases, in that order; junction bases with no gene match: 5. The CDR3 loop spans 15 amino acids. CDR3 region: CASSSSGGSGNTIYF. The CDR3 coding sequence is TGCGCCAGCAGTTCCTCAGGGGGCTCTGGAAACACCATATATTTT.

Of note for this clone: The junction shows a germline mismatch at one end, possibly a read error. V and J are TRBV5-6 and TRBJ2-7; TRBD2 matches at 12 bases. The germline V gene has CDR1 SGHDT and CDR2 YYEEEE. The CDR3 is 12 residues long. For the CDR3, the DNA is TGTGCCAGCAGCTTGGGGACTAGCGGGGACCTCTTC. It translates to CASSLGTSGDLF.

This sequence joins TRBV6-5 and TRBJ2-5, with TRBD1 matching 8 bases. The germline V gene has CDR1 MNHEY and CDR2 SVGAGI. J gave up 5 bases and V 8 bases, and 7 bases lay outside the gene matches. This CDR3 has 13 residues. CDR3 region: CASRRTGWETQYF. As DNA, the CDR3 is TGTGCCAGCCGGCGGACAGGGTGGGAGACCCAGTACTTC.

The V and J genes are TRBV2 and TRBJ1-5; 8 positions agree with TRBD1. Trimming took 6 bases from V and 2 from J; bases not matched to a gene: 6. Per germline, CDR1 SNHLY and CDR2 FYNNEI. The CDR3 has 15 amino acids. The chain's CDR3 is CASSQTGEGNQPQHF. The CDR3 coding sequence is TGTGCCAGCAGCCAGACAGGGGAAGGCAATCAGCCCCAGCATTTT.

The gene calls are TRBV11-2 and TRBJ1-2; 8 nucleotides agree with TRBD1. CDR1 and CDR2 from the germline V gene are SGHAT and FQNNGV. Unmatched junction bases numbered 3, after V lost 2 bases and J lost 4 bases. The CDR3 spans 14 residues. CDR3 region: CASSLSGGGYGYTF. In DNA form, the CDR3 reads TGTGCCAGCAGCTTATCAGGGGGCGGCTATGGCTACACCTTC. The whole variable domain, filled in from reference TRBV11-2 and TRBJ1-2, reads EAGVAQSPRYKIIEKRQSVAFWCNPISGHATLYWYQQILGQGPKLLIQFQNNGVVDDSQLPKDRFSAERLKGVDSTLKIQPAKLEDSAVYLCASSLSGGGYGYTFGSGTRLTVV.

This clone was observed once. The genes are TRBV4-1 and TRBJ2-7, with D tentatively TRBD2 (5 bases). This CDR3 is 17 amino acids long. CDR1 is MGHRA and CDR2 is YSYEKL in the germline V gene. V was trimmed by 4 bases and J by 5 bases, leaving 24 bases between them. CDR3 nucleotides: TGCGCCAGCAGCCCCCAAGGAGGTGGAGGCCGACGGGACGAGCAGTACTTC. Its translation: CASSPQGGGGRRDEQYF.

The rearrangement joins TRBV13 to TRBJ1-3; a possible D gene is TRBD1 (6 bases). Trimming removed 5 bases from V and 0 bases from J, with 8 bases in between. This CDR3 spans 14 amino acids. Germline-derived CDR1 and CDR2 are PRHDT and FYEKMQ (reference sequence). The CDR3 DNA sequence: TGTGCCAGCAGCGGACAGAGCTCTGGAAACACCATATATTTT. This translates into CASSGQSSGNTIYF.

This clone has just a few counts. The CDR3 region has the DNA TGCGCCAGCAGCTTGCAGCGGGAGGGGAATGAGCAGTTCTTC. Translating gives CASSLQREGNEQFF. This sequence joins TRBV5-1 and TRBJ2-1; 10 nucleotides agree with TRBD2. Trimming took 1 base from V and 7 from J; bases not matched to a gene: 2. Germline V gives CDR1 SGHRS, CDR2 YFSETQ. This CDR3 is 14 amino acids long.

The chain links TRBV12-5 to TRBJ2-2; possible D gene TRBD1, 7 bases. The germline V gene has CDR1 LGHNT and CDR2 FRNRAP. The CDR3 extends over 17 amino acids. Trimming stripped 0 bases from V and 5 bases from J, with 16 bases between. In DNA form, the CDR3 reads TGTGCTAGTGGTTTGGTACTGGGCAGGGGGGAAACCGGGGAGCTGTTTTTT. Translation gives CASGLVLGRGETGELFF.

The V call is TRBV28, the J call TRBJ1-5, with TRBD1 matching over 8 bases. Germline V lookup: CDR1 MDHEN, CDR2 SYDVKM. Trimming at V came to 3 bases and at J to 11 bases, leaving 3 bases not matched to a gene. There are 12 residues in the CDR3. The chain's CDR3 is CASSLLQGAQHF. The CDR3 DNA follows: TGTGCCAGCAGTTTGTTACAGGGGGCCCAGCATTTT.

The chain carries TRBV9 and TRBJ2-3, with 8 bases identical to TRBD1. The CDR3 runs 16 residues. Trimming at V came to 3 bases and at J to 2 bases, leaving 8 bases not matched to a gene. Germline lookup yields CDR1 SGDLS and CDR2 YYNGEE. The CDR3 loop is CASSDRGEVPTDTQYF. CDR3 sequence (DNA): TGTGCCAGCAGCGACAGGGGGGAGGTCCCCACAGATACGCAGTATTTT. The full variable domain, with the rest looked up from reference TRBV9 and TRBJ2-3, is DSGVTQTPKHLITATGQRVTLRCSPRSGDLSVYWYQQSLDQGLQFLIQYYNGEERAKGNILERFSAQQFPDLHSELNLSSLELGDSALYFCASSDRGEVPTDTQYFGPGTRLTVL.

This chain connects TRBV28 to TRBJ2-7; 9 bases line up with TRBD1. After removal of 10 bases from V and 3 bases from J, the junction contained 7 bases not matched to a gene. The CDR3 consists of 13 residues. CDR1 is MDHEN and CDR2 is SYDVKM in the germline V gene. The CDR3 nucleotides read TGTGCCACCACGGGACAGGGTCTCTACGAGCAGTACTTC. It specifies CATTGQGLYEQYF.

The chain is built from TRBV28 and TRBJ1-2; D may be TRBD1 (5 bases). The V end lost 7 bases, the J end lost 1 base, and 13 bases lay between the germline ends. Germline V gives CDR1 MDHEN, CDR2 SYDVKM. The CDR3 runs to 14 residues. The CDR3 loop reads CASTLLQGNYGYTF. For the CDR3, the DNA is TGTGCCAGCACCCTACTCCAGGGTAACTATGGCTACACCTTC.

The chain links TRBV7-9 to TRBJ2-7; maybe TRBD1 (5 bases). The V end was cut by 7 bases, the J end by 4 bases, with 17 bases between. This CDR3 spans 14 amino acids. CDR1 SEHNR and CDR2 FQNEAQ come from the germline V gene (reference sequence). The CDR3 is CASTRALGPYEQYF. CDR3 coding DNA: TGTGCCAGCACTCGGGCCCTGGGGCCTTACGAGCAGTACTTC. The full variable domain, in which reference TRBV7-9 and TRBJ2-7 provide the parts outside the CDR3, is DTGVSQNPRHKITKRGQNVTFRCDPISEHNRLYWYRQTLGQGPEFLTYFQNEAQLEKSRLLSDRFSAERPKGSFSTLEIQRTEQGDSAMYLCASTRALGPYEQYFGPGTRLTVT.

The chain links TRBV28 to TRBJ2-7, with 10 bases aligning to TRBD2. Per germline, CDR1 MDHEN and CDR2 SYDVKM. The CDR3 contains 14 residues. J gave up 2 bases and V 7 bases, and 5 bases lay outside the gene matches. The CDR3 region is CASTLAGVTYEQYF. CDR3 in DNA: TGTGCCAGCACCCTAGCGGGAGTTACCTACGAGCAGTACTTC.

This clone was counted between two and nine times. The rearrangement uses TRBV27 and TRBJ2-3; no definite D call. The CDR3 covers 15 residues. Germline V CDR1 and CDR2: MNHEY, SMNVEV (reference sequence). The V end lost 0 bases, the J end lost 0 bases, and 7 bases lay between the germline ends. CDR3 residues: CASSLSGVSTDTQYF. CDR3 bases: TGTGCCAGCAGTTTATCCGGAGTTAGCACAGATACGCAGTATTTT.

The chain is built from TRBV5-1 and TRBJ2-1; 8 positions match TRBD2. The CDR3 contains 13 residues. Germline V gives CDR1 SGHRS, CDR2 YFSETQ. V lost 7 bases, J lost 8 bases, and 8 bases stayed unmatched. Here the CDR3 DNA reads TGCGCCAGCGCCGGGGGGGTGTTGGATGAGCAGTTCTTC. Amino acid sequence: CASAGGVLDEQFF.

This clone showed up just a few times. This sequence joins TRBV7-2 and TRBJ2-3, with 7 bases identical to TRBD2. V lost 5 bases to trimming and J lost 6 bases; unmatched junction nucleotides: 14. This CDR3 region has 16 residues. Germline V gene sequence: CDR1 SGHTA, CDR2 FQGNSA. For the CDR3, the DNA is TGTGCCAGCAGCCTCCTAAGCGGGACCTTCTCGGATACGCAGTATTTT. Translation: CASSLLSGTFSDTQYF.

The chain is built from TRBV5-1 and TRBJ2-6; D is ambiguous. The length of the CDR3 is 14 residues. Germline loops: CDR1 SGHRS, CDR2 YFSETQ. The V end lost 4 bases, the J end lost 0 bases, and 5 bases lay between the germline ends. CDR3 residues: CASSPSSGANVLTF. As DNA, the CDR3 is TGCGCCAGCAGCCCCAGCTCTGGGGCCAACGTCCTGACTTTC.

The rearrangement joins TRBV30 to TRBJ2-5, with D possibly being TRBD1 (5 bases). The germline V gene encodes CDR1 GTSNPN and CDR2 SVGIG (reference sequence). V lost 0 bases and J lost 5, with 13 bases in between. The CDR3 length is 14 residues. CDR3 nucleotides: TGTGCCTGGAGTGTACAAAGACAGTCGGAGACCCAGTACTTC. Its translation: CAWSVQRQSETQYF.

The chain links TRBV7-2 to TRBJ2-2; 13 positions match TRBD2. The V segment lost 5 bases and the J segment 7 bases; nucleotides outside the gene matches: 4. Germline CDR1 and CDR2: SGHTA and FQGNSA. The CDR3 is 15 amino acids. Written as DNA, the CDR3 is TGTGCCAGCAGCCAGAGGACTAGCGGGGGCGGGGAGCTGTTTTTT. Translated, it gives CASSQRTSGGGELFF.

V and J are TRBV4-1 and TRBJ2-1; TRBD2 aligns across 9 bases. The trim removed 4 bases at V and 2 bases at J, leaving 9 bases unmatched. The V gene's germline CDR1 is MGHRA and CDR2 YSYEKL. The length of the CDR3 is 17 residues. The DNA for the CDR3 is TGCGCCAGCAGCCCTCGCACAGTAGCGGGGGCCTACAATGAGCAGTTCTTC. Encoded protein: CASSPRTVAGAYNEQFF.

This clone is a singleton in its sample. This chain's CDR3 is CASSLGQGGAGNTIYF. The CDR3 nucleotides are TGTGCCAGCAGCTTAGGACAGGGTGGCGCTGGAAACACCATATATTTT. J is TRBJ1-3 and V is TRBV7-6; 7 positions agree with TRBD1. The CDR3 runs 16 residues. The V and J ends lost 1 base and 2 bases, in that order; junction bases with no gene match: 5. Germline CDR1 reads SGHVS; CDR2 reads FNYEAQ.

V is TRBV28 and J is TRBJ1-3, with D perhaps TRBD1 (6 bases). V dropped 4 bases and J dropped 3 bases, with 19 bases sitting between them. Germline values: CDR1 MDHEN, CDR2 SYDVKM. The CDR3 is made up of 17 amino acids. This CDR3 is CASSWGRGTTYGNTIYF. The CDR3 region has the DNA TGTGCCAGCAGTTGGGGGCGGGGGACGACGTATGGAAACACCATATATTTT.